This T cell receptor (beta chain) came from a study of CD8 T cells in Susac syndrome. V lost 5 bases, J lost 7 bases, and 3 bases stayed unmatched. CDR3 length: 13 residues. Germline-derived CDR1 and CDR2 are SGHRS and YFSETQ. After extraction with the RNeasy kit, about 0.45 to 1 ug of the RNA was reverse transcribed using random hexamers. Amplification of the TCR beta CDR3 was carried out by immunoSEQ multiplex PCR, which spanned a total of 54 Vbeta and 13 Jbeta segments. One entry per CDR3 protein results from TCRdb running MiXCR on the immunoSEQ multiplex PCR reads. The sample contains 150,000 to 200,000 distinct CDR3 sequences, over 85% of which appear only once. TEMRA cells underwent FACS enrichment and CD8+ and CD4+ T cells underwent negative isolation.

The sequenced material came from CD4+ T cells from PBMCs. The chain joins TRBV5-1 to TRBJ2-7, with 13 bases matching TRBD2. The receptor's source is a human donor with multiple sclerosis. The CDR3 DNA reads TGCGCCAGCAGTACACTAGCGGGAGGGGAGCAGTACTTC. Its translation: CASSTLAGGEQYF.